The T cell receptor (beta chain) described here comes from a study of a mutant IDH1 vaccine in newly diagnosed glioma. Study-wide context: Mean patient age was around 40 years; approximately 62% were male and approximately 40% female.

This clone is categorized as medium-sized. Its antigen is undetermined. This sample's time point: week 23, last vaccination. All doses held 300 ug of mutant IDH1 20-mer peptide, with topical imiquimod. The donor cohort comprised cases of new WHO grade 3 or 4 IDH1-mutant, ATRX-lost astrocytoma. Measured with immunoSEQ multiplex PCR; TCRdb has only the in-frame clones, and not every one. The table shows 40,000 to 50,000 clones, with 78% occurring only once. This CDR3 has 16 amino acids. Germline values: CDR1 SGHNT, CDR2 YYREEE (reference sequence). V lost 0 bases and J 2 bases, leaving 12 bases between the germline ends.

V usage is TRBV5-4 and J usage is TRBJ2-1; D is possibly TRBD2 (6 bases). This clonotype originated in a middle-aged woman with glioma. Some clones in this sample may be carry-over from other donors' samples. The specimen was PBMCs, collected from a glioma patient whose treatment included an IDH1 peptide vaccine. Here the CDR3 DNA reads TGTGCCAGCAGCTTGGGAACTAGCAGAACCTACAATGAGCAGTTCTTC. Encoded protein: CASSLGTSRTYNEQFF.